This entry describes one T cell receptor beta chain. Its antigen is unknown. This CDR3 region has 14 residues. The germline gives CDR1 SGHAT, CDR2 FQNNGV. V dropped 4 bases and J dropped 13 bases, with 17 bases sitting between them. This sample is drawn from a study of lymphopenia after photon versus proton radiotherapy. Findings and limits, study-wide: Proton therapy kept repertoires fairly stable, unlike photons, which gained effector/memory cells. Post-nadir diversity loss with photons came from oligoclonal expansion, particularly CD8+ Temra cells. In patients who died, overall survival fell as post-nadir TCR diversity dropped more. Authors raise, but do not show, better survival with proton therapy.

Sequencing used immunoSEQ multiplex PCR; TCRdb keeps in-frame clones, though not all of them. The repertoire holds about 28,000 clones, with about four fifths as singletons. This chain connects TRBV11-2 to TRBJ1-6; tentatively, D is TRBD1 (6 bases). The sample consisted of peripheral blood, taken from a patient treated with photon-based radiotherapy. This TCR derives from a man aged 50-60 years with gastric cancer. CDR3 in amino acids: CASSSRTAYGPLHF. The CDR3 DNA reads TGTGCCAGCAGCTCCCGGACAGCCTACGGGCCCCTCCACTTT.